These T cell receptor beta chains were read from a single sample in a study of shared clonotypes between healthy human individuals. Repertoires were generated with immunoSEQ multiplex PCR, while TCRdb's copy carries only in-frame clones and drops some. Altogether about 1.1 million clones are present, 75% to 80% being singletons, with the ten largest covering approximately 0.5%. Sequenced sample: memory CD4+ T cells from PBMCs. Every receptor here comes from a young man in good health. Some clones in this sample may be carry-over from other donors' samples. CDR3s include the opening cysteine and the closing phenylalanine or tryptophan. The D gene is left open where the match is weak. The listing skips clone size in some rows; elsewhere it reads once, few, many or a size class.

size,D,V,length,J,DNA,CDR3
.,TRBD1,TRBV28,16,TRBJ1-6,TGTGCCAGCAACGGCGGAAGGGGGCGCTTTAATTCACCCCTCCACTTT,CASNGGRGRFNSPLHF
.,.,TRBV28,12,TRBJ2-1,TGTGCCAGCAAGGGGTTGTACAATGAGCAGTTCTTC,CASKGLYNEQFF
.,.,TRBV18,16,TRBJ1-2,TGTGCCAGCTCACCATTGATCGGGGGAACTAACTATGGCTACACCTTC,CASSPLIGGTNYGYTF
many,.,TRBV7-3,13,TRBJ2-5,TGTGCCAGCAGCTCCGGACCTCGGGAGACCCAGTACTTC,CASSSGPRETQYF
.,.,TRBV4-2,17,TRBJ2-1,TGTGCCAGCAGCTTGCGGGATCGGGCGGGCGGTCACAATGAGCAGTTCTTC,CASSLRDRAGGHNEQFF
.,.,TRBV6-5,15,TRBJ1-2,TGTGCCAGCAGTTACTCTTCAGGAACCTCTTCGGGCTACACCTTC,CASSYSSGTSSGYTF
.,.,TRBV2,12,TRBJ1-2,TGTGCCAAAACAACCGGCGGCTATGGCTACACCTTC,CAKTTGGYGYTF
.,.,TRBV5-6,14,TRBJ1-1,TGTGCCAGCAGCTTCAGGGTTTGGAACACTGAAGCTTTCTTT,CASSFRVWNTEAFF
.,.,TRBV29-1,14,TRBJ2-2,TGCAGCGTTGAGCGGGAACAGAACACCGGGGAGCTGTTTTTT,CSVEREQNTGELFF
.,.,TRBV30,17,TRBJ1-3,TGTGCCTGGAGTGTTAGGGGTCGGTATATCTCTGGAAACACCATATATTTT,CAWSVRGRYISGNTIYF
.,.,TRBV5-1,14,TRBJ1-1,TGCGCCAGCAGCTCAGGGGATATGAACACTGAAGCTTTCTTT,CASSSGDMNTEAFF
.,.,TRBV19,13,TRBJ1-1,TGTGCCAGTAGTTCAGCCATGAACACTGAAGCTTTCTTT,CASSSAMNTEAFF
.,TRBD2,TRBV13,13,TRBJ2-7,TGTGCCAGCAGCCTAGGTCGGGGGGACGAGCAGTACTTC,CASSLGRGDEQYF
.,.,TRBV15,14,TRBJ2-7,TGTGCCACCAGCAGAGATGGGCTCTCCTACGAGCAGTACTTC,CATSRDGLSYEQYF
.,TRBD1,TRBV5-4,16,TRBJ2-4,TGTGCCAGCAGCTTGGCAGGGACAGGGGCGGGAAACATTCAGTACTTC,CASSLAGTGAGNIQYF
.,TRBD2,TRBV29-1,14,TRBJ2-1,TGCAGCGTTGCCATAGCGGGAGGGCCACGGGAGCAGTTCTTC,CSVAIAGGPREQFF
.,.,TRBV4-2,16,TRBJ2-3,TGTGCCAGCAGCCAAGCGTGGGACCTATCCCCCCAGGCGCAGTATTTT,CASSQAWDLSPQAQYF
few,TRBD1,TRBV13,14,TRBJ2-7,TGTGCCAGCAGCTGGGGACAGGGGGTCTACGAGCAGTACTTC,CASSWGQGVYEQYF
.,TRBD1,TRBV29-1,16,TRBJ1-2,TGCAGCGTTGAAGACCCCGTTCGTGGGACAGGCTATGGCTACACCTTC,CSVEDPVRGTGYGYTF
.,TRBD1,TRBV2,15,TRBJ1-5,TGTGCCAGCAGTCTGGGACAGGGATGGAATCAGCCCCAGCATTTT,CASSLGQGWNQPQHF
.,TRBD1,TRBV18,15,TRBJ2-2,TGTGCCAGCTCACCAAGACAGGGTAGAACCGGGGAGCTGTTTTTT,CASSPRQGRTGELFF
.,.,TRBV5-1,15,TRBJ2-2,TGCGCCAGCAGAAAATTCGACCCCAACACCGGGGAGCTGTTTTTT,CASRKFDPNTGELFF
.,.,TRBV13,17,TRBJ2-3,TGTGCCAGCAGCTTAGGCCCTCGACAGACTAGCACAGATACGCAGTATTTT,CASSLGPRQTSTDTQYF
.,TRBD2,TRBV2,15,TRBJ2-1,TGTGCCAGCAGTGAACAAGCGGGAGTCTACAATGAGCAGTTCTTC,CASSEQAGVYNEQFF
few,.,TRBV14,16,TRBJ1-1,TGTGCCAGCAGCCGAGGTCCCAGGGGTATGGGCACTGAAGCTTTCTTT,CASSRGPRGMGTEAFF
.,TRBD2,TRBV7-7,16,TRBJ2-1,TGTGCCAGCAGCCCCCAACTAGCGGGAACTTACAATGAGCAGTTCTTC,CASSPQLAGTYNEQFF
.,.,TRBV7-7,14,TRBJ2-1,TGTGCCAGCAGCGCCCGTTCCTCCTACAATGAGCAGTTCTTC,CASSARSSYNEQFF
.,TRBD1,TRBV7-3,15,TRBJ2-7,TGTGCCAGCAGCTCCCGGGACAGGACCTCCTACGAGCAGTACTTC,CASSSRDRTSYEQYF
.,TRBD2,TRBV30,13,TRBJ2-7,TGTGCCTGGAGTCCACTAGCGGGTCTGGAGCAGTACTTC,CAWSPLAGLEQYF
.,.,TRBV27,13,TRBJ1-3,TGTGCCAGCAGTTTGGTGGGTGGAAACACCATATATTTT,CASSLVGGNTIYF
.,.,TRBV7-8,17,TRBJ2-1,TGTGCCAGCAGCTTAAACTGGGCGGGCCTCTCCTACAATGAGCAGTTCTTC,CASSLNWAGLSYNEQFF
.,TRBD1,TRBV6-5,15,TRBJ1-2,TGTGCCAGCAGAGCCAAAGGACAGGAGGACTATGGCTACACCTTC,CASRAKGQEDYGYTF
.,TRBD2,TRBV7-2,16,TRBJ2-5,TGTGCCAGCAGCTTAGCCAGACTAGCGGGAGTCGAGACCCAGTACTTC,CASSLARLAGVETQYF
.,TRBD1,TRBV5-1,14,TRBJ1-1,TGCGCCAGCAGCTTGACCTCTGGGACAGTTGAAGCTTTCTTT,CASSLTSGTVEAFF
few,TRBD1,TRBV12-5,15,TRBJ2-1,TGTGCTAGTGGTTTGTTCGAGGGGGCGAGGAATGAGCAGTTCTTC,CASGLFEGARNEQFF
.,.,TRBV10-1,13,TRBJ1-5,TGCGCCAGCAGTGAGGGGGTCTATCAGCCCCAGCATTTT,CASSEGVYQPQHF
.,TRBD1,TRBV29-1,18,TRBJ2-2,TGCAGCGTTGTTACCCGGGACAGGGGTAATTTGGGCGCCGGGGAGCTGTTTTTT,CSVVTRDRGNLGAGELFF
few,.,TRBV27,14,TRBJ1-1,TGTGCCAGCAGTTTCGGGTGGGCGAACACTGAAGCTTTCTTT,CASSFGWANTEAFF
.,.,TRBV28,13,TRBJ1-2,TGTGCCAGCAGTCGACAGGCCAACTATGGCTACACCTTC,CASSRQANYGYTF
once,.,TRBV7-2,13,TRBJ2-7,TGTGCCAGCAGCTTAAAACAGCAACTCGAGCAGTACTTC,CASSLKQQLEQYF
once,TRBD1,TRBV5-4,16,TRBJ1-1,TGCGCCAGCAGCCAAGATAAGCGCCAGGGGGGGACTGAAGCTTTCTTT,CASSQDKRQGGTEAFF
.,.,TRBV6-5,11,TRBJ1-2,TGTGCCAGCACGGGAGGACACGGCTACACCTTC,CASTGGHGYTF
.,.,TRBV30,14,TRBJ2-1,TGTGCCTGGGTGGCGGGATACAACTACAATGAGCAGTTCTTC,CAWVAGYNYNEQFF
.,TRBD2,TRBV19,17,TRBJ2-2,TGTGCCAGTAGTACCTTATCTAGCGGGAGGAACACCGGGGAGCTGTTTTTT,CASSTLSSGRNTGELFF
once,TRBD1,TRBV6-5,14,TRBJ2-7,TGTGCCAGCAAGCGTGGACAGGGAGGTTACGAGCAGTACTTC,CASKRGQGGYEQYF